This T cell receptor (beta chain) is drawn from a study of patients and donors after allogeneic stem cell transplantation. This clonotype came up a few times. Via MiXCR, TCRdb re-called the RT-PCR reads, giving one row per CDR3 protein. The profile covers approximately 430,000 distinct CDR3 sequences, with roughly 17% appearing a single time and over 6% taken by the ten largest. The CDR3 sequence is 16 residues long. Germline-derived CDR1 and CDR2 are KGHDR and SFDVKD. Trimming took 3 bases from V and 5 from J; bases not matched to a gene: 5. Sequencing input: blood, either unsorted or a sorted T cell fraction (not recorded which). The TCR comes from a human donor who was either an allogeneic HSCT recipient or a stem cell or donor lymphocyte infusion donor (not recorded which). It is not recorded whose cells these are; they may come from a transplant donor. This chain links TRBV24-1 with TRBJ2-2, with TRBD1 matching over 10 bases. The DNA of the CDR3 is TGTGCCACCAGTGATCGGGACAGGGGATTAACCGGGGAGCTGTTTTTT. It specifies CATSDRDRGLTGELFF.